Shown below are 13 T cell receptor beta chains from a single sample sequenced in a study of blood T cell repertoires in COVID-19. The table came from immunoSEQ multiplex PCR; TCRdb's copy has only in-frame clones and leaves some out. This sample has under 500,000 clones, with roughly 89% found just once. Sequenced sample: peripheral blood. The receptors derive from a woman in her 30s with acute or convalescent COVID-19.

This clone appeared once. The genes are TRBV9 and TRBJ2-7, with TRBD1 matching over 8 bases. V trimming: 3 bases; J trimming: 2 bases; junction bases outside the gene matches: 7. The germline CDR1 and CDR2 sequences are SGDLS and YYNGEE. The CDR3 extends over 15 amino acids. DNA of the CDR3: TGTGCCAGCAGCGCTAGTCCGGGACAGGCCTACGAGCAGTACTTC. As protein: CASSASPGQAYEQYF.

The chain joins TRBV15 to TRBJ2-7, with a possible D match to TRBD2 (5 bases). The CDR3 is 14 residues long. Looked up from germline, CDR1 is LNHNV and CDR2 is YYDKDF (reference sequence). Trimming left V 4 bases short and J 0 bases short, with 10 bases between. The CDR3 spells CATSNRRVSYEQYF. The CDR3 coding sequence is TGTGCCACCAGCAACCGGCGGGTCTCCTACGAGCAGTACTTC.

CDR3 DNA: TGTGCCAGCAGCCGCGAACAGGGGACCTCGAGGAGCTCCTACGAGCAGTACTTC. Protein product: CASSREQGTSRSSYEQYF. This sequence joins TRBV7-8 and TRBJ2-7, with 7 bases lining up with TRBD1. The CDR3 length is 18 residues. With V trimmed by 5 bases and J by 0 bases, 16 bases remained unmatched. The V gene's germline CDR1 is SGHVS and CDR2 FQNEAQ. Full variable domain (rest looked up from reference TRBV7-8 and TRBJ2-7): GAGVSQSPRYKVAKRGQDVALRCDPISGHVSLFWYQQALGQGPEFLTYFQNEAQLDKSGLPSDRFFAERPEGSVSTLKIQRTQQEDSAVYLCASSREQGTSRSSYEQYFGPGTRLTVT.

The chain couples TRBV5-1 to TRBJ2-1; no definite D call. From germline, CDR1 is SGHRS and CDR2 YFSETQ. V gave up 1 base and J gave up 0 bases, with 11 bases separating them. This CDR3 is built from 16 residues. CDR3 loop: CASSLPNSSSYNEQFF. CDR3 DNA sequence: TGCGCCAGCAGCTTGCCGAACTCGAGCTCCTACAATGAGCAGTTCTTC.

This clone has only a few counts. This chain links TRBV13 with TRBJ1-2; D is undetermined. Trimming shortened V by 2 bases and J by 8 bases, and 9 bases separated the two germline ends. The CDR3 sequence is 12 residues long. Germline V gene sequence: CDR1 PRHDT, CDR2 FYEKMQ (reference sequence). CDR3: CASSLRSEGYTF. In nucleotides, the CDR3 is TGTGCCAGCAGCTTAAGATCAGAAGGCTACACCTTC. Variable domain in full (rest from reference TRBV13 and TRBJ1-2): AAGVIQSPRHLIKEKRETATLKCYPIPRHDTVYWYQQGPGQDPQFLISFYEKMQSDKGSIPDRFSAQQFSDYHSELNMSSLELGDSALYFCASSLRSEGYTFGSGTRLTVV.

CDR3 sequence (DNA): TGTGCCAGCAGCAAAGGGGGAGGATGGTTGGGCTACACCTTC. It encodes CASSKGGGWLGYTF. This sequence joins TRBV21-1 and TRBJ1-2. TRBV21-1 is shown as a pseudogene. The CDR3 is 14 amino acids.

The CDR3 region has the DNA TGCAGCGTTGAAAAGCTCCTGGAGGGGTCGGGCACTGAAGCTTTCTTT. This encodes CSVEKLLEGSGTEAFF. The rearrangement uses TRBV29-1 and TRBJ1-1; TRBD1 might be the D (5 bases). This CDR3 has 16 residues. V gave up 2 bases and J gave up 4 bases, with 20 bases separating them. The germline V gene encodes CDR1 SQVTM and CDR2 ANQGSEA.

J is TRBJ1-1 and V is TRBV6-5; 8 nucleotides align to TRBD1. CDR1 is MNHEY and CDR2 is SVGAGI in the germline V gene. This CDR3 is 14 amino acids long. Trimming took 4 bases from V and 8 from J; bases not matched to a gene: 9. The CDR3 nucleotides read TGTGCCAGCAGTTCAGGGACAGGCGGTGGCGAAGCTTTCTTT. Residues: CASSSGTGGGEAFF.

About this clone itself: This is likely a read error, given that the CDR3 carries no conserved phenylalanine or tryptophan at its end. No DNA is shown, since the ends of the CDR3 on it are uncertain; the CDR3 is the one TCRdb lists. This chain uses TRBV2 with TRBJ2-6; the tabulated D call, TRBD2, remains unverified against the DNA. Germline loops: CDR1 SNHLY, CDR2 FYNNEI. The CDR3 is 13 amino acids in total, end residues counted. The CDR3 loop is CANLGRGILAASP.

CDR3 region: CSAQTGFGNEKLFF. The CDR3, as DNA: TGCAGCGCCCAGACAGGATTTGGTAATGAAAAACTGTTTTTT. The J gene is TRBJ1-4, the V gene TRBV29-1, with D perhaps matching TRBD1 (6 bases). V gave up 7 bases and J gave up 4 bases, with 16 bases separating them. Germline V gene lookup returns CDR1 SQVTM and CDR2 ANQGSEA. The CDR3 has 14 residues.

This clone was seen more than once but under ten times. CDR3 loop: CASSMSGAPTDTQYF. Here the CDR3 DNA reads TGTGCCAGCAGCATGAGCGGGGCACCCACAGATACGCAGTATTTT. The chain uses TRBV6-4 and TRBJ2-3; 7 bases agree with TRBD2. The CDR3 runs to 15 residues. Trimming at V came to 6 bases and at J to 2 bases, leaving 8 bases not matched to a gene. CDR1 and CDR2 (germline): MRHNA, SNTAGT.

The chain is built from TRBV4-2 and TRBJ1-2; TRBD1 might be the D (5 bases). Germline values: CDR1 LGHNA, CDR2 YNFKEQ. V lost 0 bases and J lost 5, with 16 bases in between. The CDR3 runs to 16 residues. The CDR3 loop is CASSQEGGSATYGYTF. CDR3 DNA sequence: TGTGCCAGCAGCCAAGAGGGGGGATCCGCCACTTATGGCTACACCTTC.

V usage is TRBV2 and J usage is TRBJ2-5, with 8 positions matching TRBD2. V lost 5 bases and J lost 14; bases outside the gene matches: 10. The CDR3 loop spans 12 amino acids. Per the germline V gene, CDR1 is SNHLY and CDR2 is FYNNEI. The DNA for the CDR3 is TGTGCCAGCAGTCGAATAGCGGGGAGTCACTACTTC. This translates into CASSRIAGSHYF.